Listed here are 25 T cell receptor beta chains from one sample, sequenced in a study of blood T cell repertoires in COVID-19. The repertoire was sequenced with immunoSEQ multiplex PCR; TCRdb's copy has only in-frame clones and lacks some. In the table there are fewer than 70,000 clones, 65% to 90% of which are singletons. Sequenced: peripheral blood. These receptors all come from a man aged 45 to 65 with acute or convalescent COVID-19.

In its sample, this clone was seen once. The rearrangement links TRBV29-1 to TRBJ1-1; maybe TRBD1 (6 bases). The V gene lost 7 bases and the J gene lost 0 bases, with 12 bases spanning the gap. Germline V CDR1 and CDR2: SQVTM, ANQGSEA. The CDR3 consists of 13 residues. The CDR3 sequence: CSAWGQVNTEAFF. Written as DNA, the CDR3 is TGCAGCGCCTGGGGGCAAGTGAACACTGAAGCTTTCTTT.

The V and J genes are TRBV5-1 and TRBJ2-1; D perhaps matches TRBD2 (5 bases). Trimming pared 0 bases from V and 6 bases from J, leaving 13 bases between. The CDR3 contains 15 residues. Germline V gene sequence: CDR1 SGHRS, CDR2 YFSETQ. In DNA form, the CDR3 reads TGCGCCAGCAGCTTGGTGCCCGGGGATTTCAATGAGCAGTTCTTC. The encoded protein is CASSLVPGDFNEQFF.

This clone was counted once. The limits of the CDR3 on the DNA are not certain, so only TCRdb's listed CDR3 is given. The V call is TRBV7-5, the J call TRBJ2-5; the table calls TRBD1, which could not be checked here. TRBV7-5 is marked as a pseudogene. The CDR3 region is 16 residues in length, termini included. CDR3 sequence: CARSIVGQGALETQYF.

This chain joins TRBV11-1 and TRBJ2-3; TRBD2 might be the D (5 bases). The V gene's germline CDR1 is SGHAT and CDR2 FQDESV (reference sequence). This CDR3 has 14 amino acids. Trimming removed 5 bases from V and 1 base from J, with 10 bases in between. For the CDR3, the DNA is TGTGCCAGCAGCATAGGGAGCGGCACAGATACGCAGTATTTT. Translating gives CASSIGSGTDTQYF.

V and J are TRBV24-1 and TRBJ2-3; 9 bases are a match to TRBD1. Germline-derived CDR1 and CDR2 are KGHDR and SFDVKD. CDR3 length: 14 amino acids. The trim removed 9 bases at V and 1 base at J, leaving 4 bases unmatched. The CDR3 DNA follows: TGTGCCACCCGGGACAGGGTGGGCACAGATACGCAGTATTTT. It is translated as CATRDRVGTDTQYF.

The gene calls are TRBV2 and TRBJ1-1; TRBD1 agrees at 7 bases. The CDR3 runs to 11 residues. Unmatched junction bases numbered 8, after V lost 8 bases and J lost 11 bases. The germline V gene has CDR1 SNHLY and CDR2 FYNNEI. The DNA for the CDR3 is TGTGCCAGCCCCGGGACAGCTGGCGCTTTCTTT. This codes for CASPGTAGAFF.

This sequence joins TRBV5-8 and TRBJ2-3, with a tentative D call TRBD1 (5 bases). Germline-derived CDR1 and CDR2 are SGHTS and YDEGEE. The CDR3 contains 13 residues. Trimming took off 0 bases at V and 5 bases at J, with 7 bases between the two ends. CDR3 DNA: TGTGCCAGCAGCTTGGGGGGCGAAGATACGCAGTATTTT. It specifies CASSLGGEDTQYF.

The V call is TRBV7-9, the J call TRBJ1-1, with 8 bases fitting TRBD1. The germline gives CDR1 SEHNR, CDR2 FQNEAQ (reference sequence). Trimming cost V 0 bases and J 10 bases; bases outside gene matches: 10. The CDR3 contains 15 residues. CDR3 nucleotides: TGTGCCAGCAGCTTAGCAAGAGACAGGGGCCAGGGAGCTTTCTTT. Translated, it gives CASSLARDRGQGAFF.

This clone was seen just once. This chain joins TRBV24-1 and TRBJ2-7, with D tentatively TRBD1 (6 bases). CDR3 length equals 12 residues. V was clipped by 5 bases and J by 9 bases, with 13 bases between them. CDR1 is KGHDR and CDR2 is SFDVKD in the germline V gene. This chain's CDR3 is CATSGSGAVQYF. The CDR3 region has the DNA TGTGCCACCAGTGGTTCAGGGGCAGTGCAGTACTTC.

The chain combines TRBV4-2 with TRBJ2-4; the match to TRBD2 covers 9 bases. The V and J ends lost 4 bases and 3 bases, in that order; junction bases with no gene match: 7. Germline assignment: CDR1 LGHNA and CDR2 YNFKEQ. The CDR3 runs 16 residues. The CDR3 region has the DNA TGTGCCAGCAGCCCGCGGGGGGGGTTCGGCAAAAACATTCAGTACTTC. Protein product: CASSPRGGFGKNIQYF.

This clone was seen only a few times. The chain couples TRBV4-1 to TRBJ2-6; no reliable D call. V was shortened by 3 bases and J by 4 bases, with 10 bases between the two germline ends. Germline-derived CDR1 and CDR2 are MGHRA and YSYEKL. The CDR3 is 15 amino acids. CDR3 bases: TGCGCCAGCAGCCATTTCAACTCGGGGGCCAACGTCCTGACTTTC. Its translation is CASSHFNSGANVLTF.

The gene calls are TRBV5-1 and TRBJ2-2; TRBD2 might be the D (5 bases). The V gene's germline CDR1 is SGHRS and CDR2 YFSETQ. Trimming cost V 0 bases and J 13 bases, with 13 bases left between them. The CDR3 has 13 amino acids. The CDR3 region has the DNA TGCGCCAGCAGCTTGGTGGCGGGCTCGTCGCTGTTTTTT. Translated: CASSLVAGSSLFF. The variable domain in full, with the rest retrieved from reference TRBV5-1 and TRBJ2-2, is KAGVTQTPRYLIKTRGQQVTLSCSPISGHRSVSWYQQTPGQGLQFLFEYFSETQRNKGNFPGRFSGRQFSNSRSEMNVSTLELGDSALYLCASSLVAGSSLFFGEGSRLTVL.

This chain uses TRBV27 with TRBJ2-7, with TRBD2 as a possible D gene (5 bases). Trimming pared 3 bases from V and 3 bases from J, leaving 6 bases between. This CDR3 is 12 amino acids long. The germline CDR1 and CDR2 sequences are MNHEY and SMNVEV (reference sequence). The DNA for the CDR3 is TGTGCCAGCAGTTTGGGAGACTACGAGCAGTACGTC. This sequence encodes CASSLGDYEQYV.

This rearrangement joins TRBV19 to TRBJ2-1; TRBD2 agrees at 11 bases. CDR3 length: 15 residues. CDR1 and CDR2 from the germline V gene are LNHDA and SQIVND (reference sequence). The V gene end was trimmed by 6 bases and the J gene end by 2 bases; junction bases not matched to a gene: 3. The CDR3 bases are TGTGCCAGTAGCCCTAGCGGGGGGCCCTACAATGAGCAGTTCTTC. Encoded protein: CASSPSGGPYNEQFF.

The chain recombines TRBV28 with TRBJ2-7, with a possible D match to TRBD1 (6 bases). The CDR3 contains 12 residues. Trimming pared 3 bases from V and 7 bases from J, leaving 10 bases between. Germline V lookup: CDR1 MDHEN, CDR2 SYDVKM. The CDR3 DNA reads TGTGCCAGCAGTTTCCAGGACAGTGAGCAGTACGTC. It encodes CASSFQDSEQYV.

The chain joins TRBV24-1 to TRBJ2-7; 9 bases are shared with TRBD1. The CDR3 covers 14 residues. Germline V gene sequence: CDR1 KGHDR, CDR2 SFDVKD. The junction had 4 bases not matched to a gene; V was cut back by 3 bases and J by 5 bases. CDR3: CATSDPGTGHEQYF. The CDR3 nucleotides read TGTGCCACCAGTGATCCCGGGACAGGGCACGAGCAGTACTTC.

This clone was detected only once. The chain carries TRBV30 and TRBJ1-5; D uncertain. Trimming shortened V by 1 base and J by 2 bases, and 12 bases separated the two germline ends. CDR1 is GTSNPN, CDR2 SVGIG, per germline (reference sequence). The CDR3 is 15 amino acids. As DNA, the CDR3 is TGTGCCTGGAGTGGAAACTTGGTTGGCAATCAGCCCCAGCATTTT. This codes for CAWSGNLVGNQPQHF.

This clone came up once. This chain connects TRBV30 to TRBJ1-2, with a weak D call TRBD1 (5 bases). The germline V and J ends were trimmed by 2 bases and 5 bases, with 12 bases remaining between them. The V gene's germline CDR1 is GTSNPN and CDR2 SVGIG (reference sequence). There are 13 residues in the CDR3. This chain's CDR3 is CAWSPGGWYGYTF. Here the CDR3 DNA reads TGTGCCTGGAGTCCGGGGGGTTGGTATGGCTACACCTTC.

The V call is TRBV5-8, the J call TRBJ2-2, with 9 bases that match TRBD2. Germline V gene sequence: CDR1 SGHTS, CDR2 YDEGEE. CDR3 length equals 17 residues. The ends lost 4 bases at V and 3 bases at J; junction bases unmatched: 10. CDR3 coding DNA: TGTGCCAGCAGCCGGCCCCCGGGCGGGGGGGACACCGGGGAGCTGTTTTTT. As protein: CASSRPPGGGDTGELFF.

The chain is built from TRBV5-1 and TRBJ2-3; a possible D gene is TRBD1 (6 bases). V was clipped by 0 bases and J by 2 bases, with 13 bases between them. The CDR3 is made up of 16 amino acids. Germline values: CDR1 SGHRS, CDR2 YFSETQ. CDR3 sequence (DNA): TGCGCCAGCAGCTTGGAAGGGGGTGGACTCACAGATACGCAGTATTTT. This gives the protein CASSLEGGGLTDTQYF.

V usage is TRBV6-2 or TRBV6-3 and J usage is TRBJ2-7, with D unresolved. The germline V gene has CDR1 MNHEY and CDR2 SVGEGT. Trimming cost V 0 bases and J 6 bases, with 9 bases left between them. This CDR3 has 13 amino acids. The CDR3 coding sequence is TGTGCCAGCAGTTACTCCGACTCCCCCGAGCAGTACGTC. Amino acid sequence: CASSYSDSPEQYV.

The V call is TRBV27, the J call TRBJ2-7; D is perhaps TRBD1 (6 bases). CDR1 and CDR2 from the germline V gene are MNHEY and SMNVEV (reference sequence). The CDR3 contains 13 residues. Trimming removed 7 bases from V and 4 bases from J, with 14 bases in between. CDR3 in amino acids: CASISPDRYEQYF. The CDR3 nucleotides read TGTGCCAGCATATCTCCGGACAGATACGAGCAGTACTTC.

This clone was counted a few times. J is TRBJ2-7 and V is TRBV5-6, with TRBD1 identical over 11 bases. J lost 13 bases, V lost 3 bases, and 12 bases had no gene match. The CDR3 has 14 amino acids. Germline V gene sequence: CDR1 SGHDT, CDR2 YYEEEE. CDR3 protein: CASSSLGQGVRGYF. CDR3 coding DNA: TGTGCCAGCAGCTCCCTGGGACAGGGGGTACGTGGATACTTC.

This rearrangement joins TRBV5-1 to TRBJ1-2, with 7 bases fitting TRBD1. This CDR3 region has 13 residues. Germline V gene lookup returns CDR1 SGHRS and CDR2 YFSETQ. J gave up 7 bases and V 0 bases, and 3 bases lay outside the gene matches. Here the CDR3 reads CASSLATGSGYTF. For the CDR3, the DNA is TGCGCCAGCAGCTTGGCGACAGGGTCTGGCTACACCTTC.

This clone was seen a single time. This chain links TRBV13 with TRBJ2-1; 13 nucleotides agree with TRBD2. In germline, CDR1 is PRHDT, CDR2 FYEKMQ (reference sequence). Trimming cost V 5 bases and J 4 bases; bases outside gene matches: 2. The CDR3 is 15 amino acids. In nucleotides, the CDR3 is TGTGCCAGCAGCCGGACTAGCGGGGGATACAATGAGCAGTTCTTC. Translating it yields CASSRTSGGYNEQFF.